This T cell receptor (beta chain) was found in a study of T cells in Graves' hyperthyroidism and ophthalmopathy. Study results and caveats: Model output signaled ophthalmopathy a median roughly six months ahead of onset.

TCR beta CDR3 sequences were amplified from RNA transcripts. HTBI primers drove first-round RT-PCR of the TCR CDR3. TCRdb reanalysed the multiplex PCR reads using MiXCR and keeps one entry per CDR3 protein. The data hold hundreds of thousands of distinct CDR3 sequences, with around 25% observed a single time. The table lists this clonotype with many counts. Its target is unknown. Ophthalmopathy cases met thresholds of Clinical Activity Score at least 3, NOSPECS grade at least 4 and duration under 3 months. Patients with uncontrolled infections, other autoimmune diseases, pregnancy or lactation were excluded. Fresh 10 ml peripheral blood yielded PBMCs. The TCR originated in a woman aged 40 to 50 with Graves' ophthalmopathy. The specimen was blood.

CDR3 in DNA: TGTGCCAGCAGGCCCCACGGGCAGTCATCTGGAAACACCATATATTTT. This codes for CASRPHGQSSGNTIYF. J is TRBJ1-3 and V is TRBV28; the D is unclear. V was shortened by 6 bases and J by 1 base, with 16 bases between the two germline ends. The CDR3 loop spans 16 amino acids. CDR1 and CDR2 from the germline V gene are MDHEN and SYDVKM.